This T cell receptor (beta chain) was found in a study of T cells in tuberculosis. About this clone itself: Antigen specificity is unknown.

Latent tuberculosis screening used tuberculin skin test and IGRA at entry. Study-wide results and caveats: A GMM-specific repertoire classifier reached 85% to 90% accuracy, AUROC approximately 0.9. Active tuberculosis TCR-alpha repertoires lay closer to GMM-specific TCRs than IGRA-negative controls, suggesting clonal expansion.

The CDR3 runs to 14 residues. The V end was cut by 5 bases, the J end by 0 bases, with 8 bases between. Germline V gene data show CDR1 as SNHLY and CDR2 as FYNNEI. Profiling relied on immunoSEQ multiplex PCR, and the TCRdb table lists in-frame clones only, not all of them. The table records 40,000 to 50,000 clones, around 96% of them present only once. The specimen sequenced was PBMCs. The sequence came from a donor aged 10-29 years with latent tuberculosis or without tuberculosis infection. V gene TRBV2 combines with J gene TRBJ1-3; D not resolved. CDR3 sequence reads: CASSPVGSGNTIYF. The CDR3 bases are TGTGCCAGCAGTCCCGTCGGCTCTGGAAACACCATATATTTT.